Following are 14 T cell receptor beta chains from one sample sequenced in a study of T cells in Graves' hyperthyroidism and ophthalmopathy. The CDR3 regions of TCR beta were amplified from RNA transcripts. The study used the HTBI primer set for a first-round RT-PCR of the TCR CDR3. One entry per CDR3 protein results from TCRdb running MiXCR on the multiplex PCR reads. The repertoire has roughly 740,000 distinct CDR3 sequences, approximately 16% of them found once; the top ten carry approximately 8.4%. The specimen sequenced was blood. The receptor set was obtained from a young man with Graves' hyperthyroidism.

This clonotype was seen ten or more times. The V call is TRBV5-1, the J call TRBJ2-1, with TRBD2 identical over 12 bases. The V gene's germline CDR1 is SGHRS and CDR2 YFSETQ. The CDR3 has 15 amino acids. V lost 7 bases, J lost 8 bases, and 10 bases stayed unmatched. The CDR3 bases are TGCGCCAGCCAGGGGTGGACTAGCGGGGTTGATGAGCAGTTCTTC. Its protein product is CASQGWTSGVDEQFF.

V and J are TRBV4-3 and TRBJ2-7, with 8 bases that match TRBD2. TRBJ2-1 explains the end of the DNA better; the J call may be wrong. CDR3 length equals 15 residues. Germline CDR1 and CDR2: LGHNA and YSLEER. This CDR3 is CASSQGSGSSDEQFF. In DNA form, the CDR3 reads TGCGCCAGCAGCCAAGGGAGCGGGAGCTCCGATGAGCAGTTCTTC.

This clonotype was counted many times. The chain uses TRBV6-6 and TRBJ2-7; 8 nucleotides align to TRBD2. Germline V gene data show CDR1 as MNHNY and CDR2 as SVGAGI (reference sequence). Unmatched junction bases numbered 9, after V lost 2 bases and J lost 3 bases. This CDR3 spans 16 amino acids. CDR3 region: CASSYGSGRGNYEQYF. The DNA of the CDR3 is TGTGCCAGCAGTTACGGCAGCGGGAGAGGCAACTACGAGCAGTACTTC.

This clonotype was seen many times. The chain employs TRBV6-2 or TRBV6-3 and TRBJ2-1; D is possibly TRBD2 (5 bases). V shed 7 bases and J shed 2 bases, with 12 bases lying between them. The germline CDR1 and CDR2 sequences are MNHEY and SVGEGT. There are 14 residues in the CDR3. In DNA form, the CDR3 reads TGTGCCAGCATTCCTAGAGGGACCTACAATGAGCAGTTCTTC. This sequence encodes CASIPRGTYNEQFF.

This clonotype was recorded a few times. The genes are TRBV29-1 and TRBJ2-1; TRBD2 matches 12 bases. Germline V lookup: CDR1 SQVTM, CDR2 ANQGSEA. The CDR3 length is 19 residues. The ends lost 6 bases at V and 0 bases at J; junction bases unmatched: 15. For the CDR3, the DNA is TGCAGCGTCACTACTCTACTAGCGGGAGGCCTAAGCTCCTACAATGAGCAGTTCTTC. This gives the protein CSVTTLLAGGLSSYNEQFF.

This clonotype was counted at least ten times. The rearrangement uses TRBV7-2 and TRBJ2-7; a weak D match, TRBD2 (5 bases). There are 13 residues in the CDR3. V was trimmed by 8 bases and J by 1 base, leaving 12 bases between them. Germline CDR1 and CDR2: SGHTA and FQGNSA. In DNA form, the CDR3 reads TGTGCCAGCTCAGAGGGTAGATCCTACGAGCAGTACTTC. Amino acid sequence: CASSEGRSYEQYF.

CDR3 loop: CATSKHGTDTQYF. The CDR3 nucleotides are TGTGCCACCAGCAAGCACGGGACAGATACGCAGTATTTT. The chain joins TRBV15 to TRBJ2-3; no reliable D call. The CDR3 contains 13 residues. Germline CDR1 reads LNHNV; CDR2 reads YYDKDF (reference sequence). V shed 4 bases and J shed 3 bases, with 8 bases lying between them.

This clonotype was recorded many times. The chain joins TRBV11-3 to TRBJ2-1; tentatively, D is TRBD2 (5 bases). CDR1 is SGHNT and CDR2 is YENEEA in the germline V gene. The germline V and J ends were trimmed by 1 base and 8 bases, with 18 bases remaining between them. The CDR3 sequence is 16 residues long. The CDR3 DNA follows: TGTGCCAGCAGCTTAGGGCTAGCCGGAGGTTGGGATGAGCAGTTCTTC. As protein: CASSLGLAGGWDEQFF.

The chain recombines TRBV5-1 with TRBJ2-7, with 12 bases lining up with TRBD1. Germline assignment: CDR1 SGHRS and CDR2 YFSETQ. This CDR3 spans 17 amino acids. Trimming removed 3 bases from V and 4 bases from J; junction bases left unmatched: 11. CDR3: CASSSSHGTGGGYEQYF. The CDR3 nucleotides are TGCGCCAGCAGCTCATCCCACGGGACAGGGGGCGGATACGAGCAGTACTTC.

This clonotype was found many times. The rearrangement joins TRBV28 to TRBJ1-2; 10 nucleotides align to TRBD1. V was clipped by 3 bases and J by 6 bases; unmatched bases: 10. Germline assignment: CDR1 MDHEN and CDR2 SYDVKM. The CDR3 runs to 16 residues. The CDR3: CASSFEGETGGDGYTF. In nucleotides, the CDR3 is TGTGCCAGCAGTTTCGAAGGAGAGACAGGGGGCGATGGCTACACCTTC.

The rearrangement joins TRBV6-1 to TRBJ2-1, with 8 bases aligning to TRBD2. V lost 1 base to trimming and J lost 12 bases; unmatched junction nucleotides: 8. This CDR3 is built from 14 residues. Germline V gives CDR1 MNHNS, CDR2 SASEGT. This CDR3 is CASSEVGGERGQFF. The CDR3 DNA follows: TGTGCCAGCAGTGAAGTCGGGGGGGAGCGGGGGCAGTTCTTC.

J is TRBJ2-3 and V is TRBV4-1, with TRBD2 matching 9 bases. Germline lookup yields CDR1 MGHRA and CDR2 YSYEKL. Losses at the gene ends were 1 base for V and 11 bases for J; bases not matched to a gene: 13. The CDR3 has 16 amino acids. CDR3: CASSQGLAGALGGQYF. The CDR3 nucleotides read TGCGCCAGCAGCCAAGGTTTAGCGGGAGCGCTAGGGGGGCAGTATTTT.

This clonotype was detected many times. The CDR3 DNA reads TGTGCCATCAGTGAGGGCCTAGCGGGGATGTACGAGCAGTACTTC. Its translation: CAISEGLAGMYEQYF. The chain links TRBV10-3 to TRBJ2-7; 9 bases fit TRBD2. Trimming at V came to 2 bases and at J to 4 bases, leaving 6 bases not matched to a gene. The CDR3 contains 15 residues. Germline V gene lookup returns CDR1 ENHRY and CDR2 SYGVKD.

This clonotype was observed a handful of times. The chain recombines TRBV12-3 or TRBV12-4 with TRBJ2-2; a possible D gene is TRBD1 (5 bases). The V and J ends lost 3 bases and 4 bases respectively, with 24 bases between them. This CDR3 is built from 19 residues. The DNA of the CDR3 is TGTGCCAGCAGTTTTCTCTTTCAGGGTCCCGAATACCCCACCGGGGAGCTGTTTTTT. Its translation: CASSFLFQGPEYPTGELFF.